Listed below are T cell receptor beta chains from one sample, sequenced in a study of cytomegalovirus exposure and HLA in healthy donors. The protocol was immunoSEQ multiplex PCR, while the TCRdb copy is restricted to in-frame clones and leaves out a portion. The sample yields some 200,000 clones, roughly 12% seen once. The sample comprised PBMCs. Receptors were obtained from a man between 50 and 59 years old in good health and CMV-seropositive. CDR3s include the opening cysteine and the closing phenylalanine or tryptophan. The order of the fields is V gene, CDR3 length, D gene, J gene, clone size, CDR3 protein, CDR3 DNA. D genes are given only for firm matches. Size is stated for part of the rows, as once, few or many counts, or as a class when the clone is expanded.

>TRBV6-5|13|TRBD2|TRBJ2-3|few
CATRGGHTDTQYF
TGTGCCACCCGGGGGGGACACACAGATACGCAGTATTTT
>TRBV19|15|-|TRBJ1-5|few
CASSMQTHSNQPQHF
TGTGCCAGTAGTATGCAGACACATAGCAATCAGCCCCAGCATTTT
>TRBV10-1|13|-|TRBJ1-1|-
CASRRAWNTEAFF
TGCGCCAGCAGGAGGGCGTGGAACACTGAAGCTTTCTTT
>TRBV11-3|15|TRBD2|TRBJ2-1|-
CASSPRGGQHNEQFF
TGTGCCAGCAGCCCGCGGGGGGGTCAGCACAATGAGCAGTTCTTC
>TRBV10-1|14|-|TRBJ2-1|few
CASSESWGRNEQFF
TGCGCCAGCAGTGAGTCGTGGGGGAGGAATGAGCAGTTCTTC
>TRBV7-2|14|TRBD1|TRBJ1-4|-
CASSSGQGGEKLFF
TGTGCCAGCAGCTCCGGACAGGGTGGCGAAAAACTGTTTTTT
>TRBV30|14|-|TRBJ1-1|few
CAWSRGGSRTEAFF
TGTGCCTGGAGTCGTGGGGGCTCGCGCACTGAAGCTTTCTTT
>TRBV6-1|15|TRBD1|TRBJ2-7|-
CASSEEQGSAYEQYF
TGTGCCAGCAGTGAAGAACAGGGGAGTGCCTACGAGCAGTACTTC
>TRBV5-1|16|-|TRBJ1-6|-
CASSLEVAANGSPLHF
TGCGCCAGCAGCTTGGAGGTAGCGGCTAACGGTTCACCCCTCCACTTT
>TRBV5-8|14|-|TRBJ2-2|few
CASSFSLYTGELFF
TGTGCCAGCAGCTTTTCTTTGTACACCGGGGAGCTGTTTTTT